These 7 T cell receptor beta chains were all obtained from the same sample, sequenced in a study of cytomegalovirus exposure and HLA in healthy donors. The PCR used 60 Vbeta and 13 Jbeta primers. Measured with immunoSEQ multiplex PCR; TCRdb has only the in-frame clones, and not every one. The sample holds about 200,000 clones, around four fifths seen once. Sequenced input: PBMCs. The receptors derive from a woman aged 40 to 50 in good health and CMV-seronegative.

The V and J genes are TRBV18 and TRBJ2-5, with D unclear. This CDR3 contains 11 residues. In germline, CDR1 is KGHSH, CDR2 LQKENI. V lost 5 bases and J 3 bases, leaving 4 bases between the germline ends. CDR3 region: CASSSKETQYF. The CDR3 bases are TGTGCCAGCTCATCCAAAGAGACCCAGTACTTC.

J is TRBJ1-1 and V is TRBV19; D unresolved. Germline V gene sequence: CDR1 LNHDA, CDR2 SQIVND (reference sequence). V was clipped by 1 base and J by 0 bases, with 9 bases between them. The CDR3 spans 15 residues. DNA for the CDR3: TGTGCCAGTAGTATAGGACTGATCATGAACACTGAAGCTTTCTTT. This translates into CASSIGLIMNTEAFF.

This chain uses TRBV5-1 with TRBJ1-1; D remains unclear. Trimming removed 3 bases at V and 1 base at J, with 13 bases between. This CDR3 contains 15 residues. CDR1 and CDR2 from the germline V gene are SGHRS and YFSETQ. CDR3 sequence: CASSSDGAPNTEAFF. Here the CDR3 DNA reads TGCGCCAGCAGCTCCGACGGAGCCCCGAACACTGAAGCTTTCTTT.

The genes are TRBV5-1 and TRBJ1-1; TRBD1 aligns across 10 bases. With 3 bases clipped from V and 4 bases from J, the junction kept 6 bases outside the gene matches. This CDR3 is 15 amino acids long. Germline V gives CDR1 SGHRS, CDR2 YFSETQ. The CDR3 protein is CASSSFRDRGTEAFF. CDR3 coding DNA: TGCGCCAGCAGCTCGTTCCGGGACAGGGGCACTGAAGCTTTCTTT. Complete variable domain (other parts from reference TRBV5-1 and TRBJ1-1): KAGVTQTPRYLIKTRGQQVTLSCSPISGHRSVSWYQQTPGQGLQFLFEYFSETQRNKGNFPGRFSGRQFSNSRSEMNVSTLELGDSALYLCASSSFRDRGTEAFFGQGTRLTVV.

V gene TRBV28 combines with J gene TRBJ2-7, with D tentatively TRBD2 (6 bases). The CDR3 sequence is 13 residues long. The germline V gene encodes CDR1 MDHEN and CDR2 SYDVKM. The V end lost 5 bases, the J end lost 5 bases, and 13 bases lay between the germline ends. The CDR3 sequence: CASSGGSFHEQYF. For the CDR3, the DNA is TGTGCCAGCAGTGGGGGGAGTTTCCACGAGCAGTACTTC.

The chain uses TRBV27 and TRBJ1-2, with a possible D match to TRBD1 (5 bases). V lost 4 bases, J lost 0 bases, and 9 bases lay in between. The germline CDR1 and CDR2 sequences are MNHEY and SMNVEV (reference sequence). CDR3 length: 14 residues. CDR3 protein: CASSSGLANYGYTF. CDR3 nucleotides: TGTGCCAGCAGTTCGGGACTAGCTAACTATGGCTACACCTTC.

The V and J genes are TRBV7-9 and TRBJ1-6; D not resolved. Germline V gene sequence: CDR1 SEHNR, CDR2 FQNEAQ (reference sequence). The CDR3 is 15 amino acids. Trimming cost V 2 bases and J 11 bases, with 16 bases left between them. The CDR3: CASSLTTQTWTPLHF. The CDR3, as DNA: TGTGCCAGCAGCTTAACAACACAGACATGGACACCCCTCCACTTT.